The TCR beta chain under discussion was sequenced for a study of beta chain features in type 1 diabetes. Notes on this clone: Its matching antigen is unknown.

The length of the CDR3 is 14 residues. Trimming removed 5 bases from V and 2 bases from J; junction bases left unmatched: 5. Germline V lookup: CDR1 SGHTA, CDR2 FQGNSA. Sequencing targeted expressed TCRB transcripts, as all isolated RNA had been reverse transcribed. Generated by immunoSEQ multiplex PCR, the TCRdb table keeps only in-frame clones and is missing some. The sample lists around 250,000 clones, 13% to 15% seen once, with around 0.03% in the top ten. Overall study findings and caveats: TCRB rearrangement may or may not be influenced by HLA type; here this remained unresolved. The naive, central memory and Treg TCRB repertoires looked more alike in patients than they did in healthy donors. Researchers cautioned that cDNA sequencing could over-represent cells with high TCR expression. VDJ junctions in type 1 diabetes patients carried more deletions and fewer insertions.

This chain connects TRBV7-2 to TRBJ1-1; 7 nucleotides align to TRBD1. Sequenced: naive CD4+ T cells from blood. The origin of this receptor is a woman aged 35 to 49 in good health. For the CDR3, the DNA is TGTGCCAGCAGCGTGAGGACAGGAAACACTGAAGCTTTCTTT. Its protein product is CASSVRTGNTEAFF. Based on the CDR3 plus reference TRBV7-2 and TRBJ1-1, the full variable domain is GAGVSQSPSNKVTEKGKDVELRCDPISGHTALYWYRQSLGQGLEFLIYFQGNSAPDKSGLPSDRFSAERTGGSVSTLTIQRTQQEDSAVYLCASSVRTGNTEAFFGQGTRLTVV.